One and the same sample provided the 10 T cell receptor beta chains below, sequenced in a study of T cell repertoires in cytomegalovirus infection. TCRdb analysed the reads with MiXCR anew, one entry per CDR3 protein. The repertoire holds 200,000 to 300,000 distinct CDR3 sequences, with approximately 9.2% as singletons. What was sequenced was PBMCs. Receptors were obtained from a human donor in good health (CMV status not recorded). Some clones in this sample may be carry-over from other donors' samples.

The chain couples TRBV28 to TRBJ1-5; D unresolved. Between the trimmed V and J ends, which lost 8 bases and 1 base, there was a span of 6 bases. This CDR3 is 12 amino acids long. Germline loops: CDR1 MDHEN, CDR2 SYDVKM. CDR3 sequence: CASDLSNQPQHF. The CDR3 bases are TGTGCCAGCGATCTGAGCAATCAGCCCCAGCATTTT.

Many counts were recorded for this clonotype. This sequence joins TRBV12-3 or TRBV12-4 and TRBJ2-7; D could derive from TRBD1 or TRBD2 (5 bases each). The length of the CDR3 is 15 residues. V dropped 7 bases and J dropped 1 base, with 17 bases sitting between them. This CDR3 is CASTAGAGLSYEQYF. The CDR3 DNA reads as TGTGCCAGCACGGCCGGGGCAGGGCTGTCCTACGAGCAGTACTTC.

This clonotype appeared many times. The rearrangement links TRBV18 to TRBJ2-1, with 10 bases matching TRBD2. Germline V gives CDR1 KGHSH, CDR2 LQKENI. The trim removed 1 base at V and 1 base at J, leaving 7 bases unmatched. This CDR3 spans 18 amino acids. This chain's CDR3 is CASSPLSSGSRSYNEQFF. DNA for the CDR3: TGTGCCAGCTCACCACTTTCTAGCGGGAGTAGATCCTACAATGAGCAGTTCTTC.

The sample holds a few counts of this clonotype. V is TRBV7-8 and J is TRBJ2-4; 9 bases fit TRBD2. V shed 2 bases and J 0 bases; nucleotides not matched to a gene: 2. Germline loops: CDR1 SGHVS, CDR2 FQNEAQ. The CDR3 extends over 16 amino acids. The CDR3 nucleotides are TGTGCCAGCAGCTTACTAGCGGGGTTAGCCAAAAACATTCAGTACTTC. It is translated as CASSLLAGLAKNIQYF.

There are many counts of this clonotype. This rearrangement joins TRBV28 to TRBJ1-5; 8 bases match TRBD1. J gave up 1 base and V 2 bases, and 4 bases lay outside the gene matches. CDR3 length: 16 residues. The germline V gene has CDR1 MDHEN and CDR2 SYDVKM. CDR3 DNA sequence: TGTGCCAGCAGTTTAGGAGGACAGGGCAGCAATCAGCCCCAGCATTTT. This encodes CASSLGGQGSNQPQHF.

Many counts were recorded for this clonotype. J is TRBJ2-3 and V is TRBV7-2; D might be TRBD2 (7 bases). V dropped 8 bases and J dropped 6 bases, with 12 bases sitting between them. Per the germline V gene, CDR1 is SGHTA and CDR2 is FQGNSA. This CDR3 is built from 12 residues. CDR3 in amino acids: CASAGASDTQYF. CDR3 in DNA: TGTGCCAGCGCGGGGGCGTCCGATACGCAGTATTTT.

This clonotype has ten or more counts. The chain has TRBV7-2 and TRBJ2-1; possible D gene TRBD1, 6 bases. This CDR3 spans 16 amino acids. The V end was cut by 1 base, the J end by 4 bases, with 14 bases between. The germline CDR1 and CDR2 sequences are SGHTA and FQGNSA. The CDR3 sequence is CASSLVSRGRYNEQFF. For the CDR3, the DNA is TGTGCCAGCAGCTTAGTGAGCAGGGGACGGTACAATGAGCAGTTCTTC. The full variable domain, completed using reference TRBV7-2 and TRBJ2-1, is GAGVSQSPSNKVTEKGKDVELRCDPISGHTALYWYRQSLGQGLEFLIYFQGNSAPDKSGLPSDRFSAERTGGSVSTLTIQRTQQEDSAVYLCASSLVSRGRYNEQFFGPGTRLTVL.

This clonotype was detected many times. The rearrangement joins TRBV28 to TRBJ2-6, with TRBD1 as a possible D gene (6 bases). Trimming left V 4 bases short and J 0 bases short, with 13 bases between. Germline V lookup: CDR1 MDHEN, CDR2 SYDVKM. The CDR3 is 17 residues long. The DNA of the CDR3 is TGTGCCAGCAGTTCGGGACACAGGAGCTCTGGGGCCAACGTCCTGACTTTC. Translating gives CASSSGHRSSGANVLTF.

The sample holds a few counts of this clonotype. The chain carries TRBV19 and TRBJ2-1; tentatively, D is TRBD1 or TRBD2 (5 bases each). CDR1 is LNHDA and CDR2 is SQIVND in the germline V gene (reference sequence). This CDR3 spans 17 amino acids. V was cut by 4 bases and J by 3 bases, with 19 bases left in between. CDR3 sequence (DNA): TGTGCCAGTAGTAAACCTTCTGAGGGGACGTACTACAATGAGCAGTTCTTC. It translates to CASSKPSEGTYYNEQFF.

Remarks on this clonotype: This may arise from a read error, as a much more abundant clone is one base away. The gene calls are TRBV7-2 and TRBJ2-5; perhaps D is TRBD1 or TRBD2 (5 bases each). The CDR3 spans 12 residues. Between the trimmed V and J ends, which lost 7 bases and 4 bases, there was a span of 10 bases. Germline V gene sequence: CDR1 SGHTA, CDR2 FQGNSA. CDR3 nucleotide sequence: TGTGCCAGCACCCAGGGACGAGAGACCCAGTACTTC. As protein: CASTQGRETQYF.